This paragraph reports one TCR beta chain. Its target is unknown. The record originates from a study of CXCR3-negative and CXCR3-positive naive CD8 T cells. This CDR3 has 15 residues. The study's findings and limits: The study found more hydrophobic TRB CDR3s in CXCR3-positive naive cells than in CXCR3-negative naive cells.

cDNA libraries for TRB were generated by 5' RACE incorporating UMI labels. One entry per CDR3 protein, without DNA, is what TCRdb gives after re-calling the 5' RACE reads. Here the sample table reports approximately 98,000 distinct CDR3 sequences. Sorts that each held around 300,000 cells were run in triplicate for every CD8+ T cell subset. Input material: naive CXCR3+ CD8+ T cells from blood. This sample's subset: CD45RO-CCR7+CD27+CD95- naive CD8+ T cells expressing CXCR3 (TNR3+). This sequence joins TRBV12-3 or TRBV12-4 and TRBJ2-1; TCRdb's D call, TRBD1, is unchecked because there is no DNA. This sequence was found in a human donor in good health. Some clones in this sample may be carry-over from other donors' samples. Here the CDR3 reads CASSPRDRVGNEQFF.